This T cell receptor (beta chain) was retrieved from a study of blood T cell repertoires in COVID-19. V lost 5 bases, J lost 5 bases, and 13 bases lay in between. CDR3 size: 13 residues. The V gene's germline CDR1 is LNHDA and CDR2 SQIVND (reference sequence). TCRdb's table, derived via immunoSEQ multiplex PCR, lists solely in-frame clones and lacks some. This sample has 150,000 to 200,000 clones, with around 94% found just once. The gene calls are TRBV19 and TRBJ2-7; tentative D call: TRBD1 (6 bases). This TCR derives from a man aged 30 to 45 with COVID-19, enrolled during active disease. Material for sequencing was peripheral blood. In DNA, the CDR3 is TGTGCCAGTAGTCCAGGGGCTGGGAACGAGCAGTACTTC. The encoded protein is CASSPGAGNEQYF.